The next 10 T cell receptor beta chains were all read from a single sample in a study of blood T cell repertoires in COVID-19. TCRdb keeps only in-frame clones here, not all; method: immunoSEQ multiplex PCR. The repertoire has 80,000 or so clones, around 91% of them found once; the top ten carry about 1.9%. The sample comprised peripheral blood. The origin of the receptors is a woman in her fifties or sixties in a cohort sampled during active COVID-19.

The chain joins TRBV3-1 (or the pseudogene TRBV3-2) to TRBJ2-7; a possible D gene is TRBD2 (6 bases). Between the trimmed V and J ends, which lost 3 bases and 3 bases, there was a span of 12 bases. Germline CDR1 reads LGHDT; CDR2 reads YNNKEL (reference sequence). The CDR3 is 14 amino acids. CDR3 coding DNA: TGTGCCAGCAGCCAGGGGTGGGGGGACTACGAGCAGTACTTC. Translation: CASSQGWGDYEQYF.

The gene calls are TRBV6-5 and TRBJ2-5; 7 positions agree with TRBD1. CDR3 length: 14 residues. Germline loops: CDR1 MNHEY, CDR2 SVGAGI. V lost 4 bases to trimming and J lost 4 bases; unmatched junction nucleotides: 6. CDR3 region: CASSSTGAGETQYF. The CDR3 DNA follows: TGTGCCAGCAGTTCCACAGGGGCAGGAGAGACCCAGTACTTC.

The chain has TRBV3-1 (or the pseudogene TRBV3-2) and TRBJ2-7; 7 positions agree with TRBD1. CDR3 size: 16 residues. From germline, CDR1 is LGHDT and CDR2 YNNKEL (reference sequence). V trimming: 0 bases; J trimming: 6 bases; junction bases outside the gene matches: 11. The CDR3 coding sequence is TGTGCCAGCAGCCAAGATCGGCAGGGGGTAGCGCGCGAGCAGTACTTC. Translated, it gives CASSQDRQGVAREQYF.

The chain uses TRBV5-5 and TRBJ1-1; perhaps TRBD1 as D (6 bases). Trimming removed 7 bases from V and 0 bases from J, with 13 bases in between. The CDR3 consists of 14 residues. Germline V gives CDR1 SGHKS, CDR2 YYEKEE (reference sequence). The DNA for the CDR3 is TGTGCCAGCGGGGGCAGCTCATTGAACACTGAAGCTTTCTTT. The encoded protein is CASGGSSLNTEAFF.

V gene TRBV4-2 combines with J gene TRBJ1-1; no firm D call. This CDR3 contains 14 residues. Germline V gene sequence: CDR1 LGHNA, CDR2 YNFKEQ. Trimming shortened V by 1 base and J by 1 base, and 7 bases separated the two germline ends. The CDR3 spells CASSQVSGNTEAFF. The CDR3 DNA follows: TGTGCCAGCAGCCAAGTCTCAGGGAACACTGAAGCTTTCTTT.

The chain couples TRBV19 to TRBJ1-2; 8 bases match TRBD1. This CDR3 contains 14 residues. The ends lost 4 bases at V and 0 bases at J; junction bases unmatched: 1. Germline V gives CDR1 LNHDA, CDR2 SQIVND (reference sequence). The CDR3 here is CASSKGQANYGYTF. CDR3 in DNA: TGTGCCAGTAGTAAGGGACAGGCTAACTATGGCTACACCTTC. The whole variable domain, remainder taken from reference TRBV19 and TRBJ1-2, is DGGITQSPKYLFRKEGQNVTLSCEQNLNHDAMYWYRQDPGQGLRLIYYSQIVNDFQKGDIAEGYSVSREKKESFPLTVTSAQKNPTAFYLCASSKGQANYGYTFGSGTRLTVV.

With respect to this clone: Relative to the germline gene, one junction end is altered; a read error may explain this. The sample has other DNA sequences that encode this CDR3 too. CDR3: CASSLGQGNTEAFF. As DNA, the CDR3 is TGTGCCAGCAGTTTGGGACAGGGGAACACTGAAGCCTTCTTT. The V and J genes are TRBV6-5 and TRBJ1-1, with 10 bases matching TRBD1. The CDR3 covers 14 residues. CDR1 and CDR2 (germline): MNHEY, SVGAGI.

The chain carries TRBV5-4 and TRBJ1-1; possible D gene TRBD1, 6 bases. The CDR3 extends over 15 amino acids. From germline, CDR1 is SGHNT and CDR2 YYREEE (reference sequence). The V end lost 5 bases, the J end lost 10 bases, and 24 bases lay between the germline ends. CDR3 nucleotides: TGTGCCAGCAGGGGCGAGGGGACATCCATTGGGGGAGCTTTCTTT. It specifies CASRGEGTSIGGAFF.

This sequence joins TRBV3-1 (or the pseudogene TRBV3-2) and TRBJ2-1; 10 bases map to TRBD2. From germline, CDR1 is LGHDT and CDR2 YNNKEL (reference sequence). The ends lost 4 bases at V and 6 bases at J; junction bases unmatched: 12. There are 17 residues in the CDR3. CDR3 protein: CASSRTGASGGINEQFF. As DNA, the CDR3 is TGTGCCAGCAGCCGAACCGGTGCTAGCGGGGGAATCAATGAGCAGTTCTTC.

This clone was observed a single time. The chain joins TRBV5-4 to TRBJ2-6; tentative D call: TRBD2 (6 bases). The CDR3 consists of 18 residues. The V end lost 0 bases, the J end lost 0 bases, and 13 bases lay between the germline ends. CDR1 SGHNT and CDR2 YYREEE come from the germline V gene (reference sequence). CDR3 amino acids: CASSLGGTTSSGANVLTF. CDR3 coding DNA: TGTGCCAGCAGCTTGGGGGGGACGACTAGCTCTGGGGCCAACGTCCTGACTTTC. The full variable domain, in which reference TRBV5-4 and TRBJ2-6 provide the parts outside the CDR3, is ETGVTQSPTHLIKTRGQQVTLRCSSQSGHNTVSWYQQALGQGPQFIFQYYREEENGRGNFPPRFSGLQFPNYSSELNVNALELDDSALYLCASSLGGTTSSGANVLTFGAGSRLTVL.